This TCR beta chain was captured by sequencing in a study of T cells after yellow fever vaccination. Background on the study: In the case of low-cell-number fractions, SMART-Seq v4 Ultra Low Input was used for preparation.

With respect to this clonotype: The antigen remains unidentified.

TCRdb analysed the 5' RACE reads with MiXCR anew, one entry per CDR3 protein. The table records around 250,000 distinct CDR3 sequences, less than 9% of them present only once. Study-level results: A small proportion of clonotypes was detected in both the CD4 and CD8 compartments. Detected again after the booster were most primary-vaccination clones, at approximately 96% CD4 and approximately 85% CD8. Peaking faster, on day 5 versus 15, the secondary response was nonetheless weaker.

The sequence came from a young man who received the YFV17D yellow fever vaccine. This material consisted of CD4+ T cells sorted from PBMCs, taken 15 days after the yellow fever booster vaccination.

The CDR3: CASSPYKNTGELFF. The CDR3 nucleotides read TGTGCCAGCAGCCCTTATAAGAACACCGGGGAGCTGTTTTTT. The V and J genes are TRBV11-2 and TRBJ2-2; no definite D call. Germline V gene lookup returns CDR1 SGHAT and CDR2 FQNNGV. Trimming cost V 5 bases and J 1 base, with 8 bases left between them. CDR3 length: 14 residues.